Listed below are T cell receptor beta chains from one sample, sequenced in a study of T cells in Graves' hyperthyroidism and ophthalmopathy. One entry per CDR3 protein results from TCRdb running MiXCR on the multiplex PCR reads. The sample shows more than 500,000 distinct CDR3 sequences, 14% to 15% of them seen only once. Sequencing was carried out using blood. The receptors here all came from a woman between 40 and 50 years old with Graves' ophthalmopathy. The CDR3 runs from the conserved cysteine through the conserved F or W. A D gene is named only where the DNA matches it firmly. The size field is filled for only some rows; it gives once, few, many or a size class.

j_call d_call clone_size v_call cdr3_nt cdr3_aa
TRBJ2-7 NA many TRBV12-3/TRBV12-4 TGTGCCAGCAGTTTCTCAGGCCTCTCCTACGAGCAGTACTTC CASSFSGLSYEQYF
TRBJ1-1 NA few TRBV4-1 TGCGCCAGCAGCTTTGTCGGGGTAATGAGGACTGAAGCTTTCTTT CASSFVGVMRTEAFF
TRBJ2-5 TRBD2 many TRBV20-1 TGCAGTGCTAGAGCCCCCCCAGGACTAGGGGAGACCCAGTACTTC CSARAPPGLGETQYF
TRBJ2-7 TRBD2 NA TRBV4-1 TGCGCCAGCAGCTGGTCTAGCGGTTCTTCCCACGAGCAGTACTTC CASSWSSGSSHEQYF
TRBJ2-7 NA NA TRBV6-1 TGTGCCAGCAGCGGACAGAGTCTCGGAGAGCGGTACTTC CASSGQSLGERYF
TRBJ2-2 TRBD2 NA TRBV7-8 TGTGCCAGCAGCTTCCCGGGACTAGCGGGACCGGACACCGGGGAGCTGTTTTTT CASSFPGLAGPDTGELFF
TRBJ1-1 TRBD1 many TRBV12-5 TGTGCTAGTCGCTTGACAGGGAACCATGAAGCTTTCTTT CASRLTGNHEAFF
TRBJ1-5 NA few TRBV10-3 TGTGCCATCAGTGAGTCGGTGGAGGCCGGGCCCCAGCATTTT CAISESVEAGPQHF
TRBJ2-5 NA many TRBV20-1 TGCAGTGCTAGAGATAGCGATAGCTGGGAGACCCAGTACTTC CSARDSDSWETQYF
TRBJ2-7 TRBD2 few TRBV19 TGTGCCAGTAGTCTGAGCGGGGAGGGGACCTACGAGCAGTACTTC CASSLSGEGTYEQYF
TRBJ2-7 NA NA TRBV28 TGTGCCAGCAGTTTATCGCAGCCCGAGCAGTACTTC CASSLSQPEQYF
TRBJ2-2 TRBD2 NA TRBV10-3 TGTGCCATCACCTGGACTAGCGGGTCCGGGGAGCTGTTTTTT CAITWTSGSGELFF
TRBJ2-4 TRBD2 many TRBV12-3/TRBV12-4 TGTGCCAGCAGCAAGGGACTAGCGGGACTTCAAAACATTCAGTACTTC CASSKGLAGLQNIQYF
TRBJ1-1 NA NA TRBV6-5 TGTGCCAGCAGTTACCTCTCCGGGGGCGTGAACACTGAAGCTTTCTTT CASSYLSGGVNTEAFF
TRBJ2-7 TRBD1 many TRBV5-1 TGCGCCAGCGGGACAGGGAGGTACGAGCAGTACTTC CASGTGRYEQYF
TRBJ2-2 TRBD1 NA TRBV12-3/TRBV12-4 TGTGCCAGCAGACCGGGACAGGGCATCGGGGAGCTGTTTTTT CASRPGQGIGELFF
TRBJ2-5 NA many TRBV7-9 TGTGCCAGCACCGAGGATGAGGGACCGGGCTCAGAGACCCAGTACTTC CASTEDEGPGSETQYF
TRBJ1-1 NA many TRBV12-3/TRBV12-4 TGTGCCAGCAGTTTACAGGGGACTGAAGCTTTCTTT CASSLQGTEAFF
TRBJ2-5 TRBD2 many TRBV7-7 TGTGCTAGCAGCCTAGGAGGGGGGGCGGGAGGAGAGACCCAGTACTTC CASSLGGGAGGETQYF
TRBJ2-7 NA few TRBV20-1 TGCAGTGCTAGAGAGGGGGACTCACCATACTGGGGCGAGCAGTACTTC CSAREGDSPYWGEQYF
TRBJ2-5 TRBD1 many TRBV7-9 TGTGCCAGCAACTTCGGACAGGGGATAGAGGGGGAGACCCAGTACTTC CASNFGQGIEGETQYF
TRBJ1-6 TRBD1 NA TRBV28 TGTGCCAGCAGTGTGGACAGGCCTAATTCACCCCTCCACTTT CASSVDRPNSPLHF
TRBJ1-2 NA many TRBV24-1 TGTGCCACCAGTGGGGGTCACCTACCCTATGGCTACACCTTC CATSGGHLPYGYTF
TRBJ1-5 NA NA TRBV11-2 TGTGCCAGCAGCACAAGAGGACGGCCCCAGCATTTT CASSTRGRPQHF
TRBJ1-1 NA many TRBV12-3/TRBV12-4 TGTGCCAGCAGGACAAAACACGAAGTGAACACTGAAGCTTTCTTT CASRTKHEVNTEAFF
TRBJ2-7 TRBD2 many TRBV11-2 TGTGCCAGCAGCCCCAATGCGGGAGGAACCTACGAGCAGTACTTC CASSPNAGGTYEQYF
TRBJ2-7 TRBD1 many TRBV28 TGTGCCAGCAGTAAAAGGACAGGCTTCTTAGGCGAGCAGTACTTC CASSKRTGFLGEQYF
TRBJ1-3 TRBD1 many TRBV3-1 TGTGCCAGCAGCCGGGGGCGCCGACAGGGGGAGAGCACCATATATTTT CASSRGRRQGESTIYF
TRBJ2-2 TRBD2 NA TRBV7-3 TGTGCCAGCAGCTCCTTCCTAGCGGGAGGTGTTCCCGGGGAGCTGTTTTTT CASSSFLAGGVPGELFF
TRBJ2-5 TRBD1 NA TRBV7-2 TGTGCCAGCAGCTTCGGGGACAGGGTAAAGACCCAGTACTTC CASSFGDRVKTQYF
TRBJ1-3 NA NA TRBV12-3/TRBV12-4 TGTGCCAGCAGCTACAACCAGATGCGGAACACCATATATTTT CASSYNQMRNTIYF
TRBJ1-5 NA many TRBV12-3/TRBV12-4 TGTGCCAGCAGTTTCATGGCCGTCAATCAGCCCCAGCATTTT CASSFMAVNQPQHF
TRBJ2-4 TRBD2 many TRBV20-1 TGCAGTGCTAGAGATCAGGGCGGGAGAACCAAAAACATTCAGTACTTC CSARDQGGRTKNIQYF
TRBJ2-7 TRBD2 NA TRBV2 TGTGCCAGCAACGGGAGGCGATCCTCCTACGAGCAGTACTTC CASNGRRSSYEQYF
TRBJ2-5 NA many TRBV7-8 TGTGCCAGCAGCTTAGCATACCAGGGGCTCGGGACCCAGTACTTC CASSLAYQGLGTQYF
TRBJ2-7 NA few TRBV6-2/TRBV6-3 TGTGCCAGCGCAACATACGAGCAGTACTTC CASATYEQYF
TRBJ1-2 NA many TRBV27 TGTGCCAGCAGTTTATCACGGGGAAATGGCTACACCTTC CASSLSRGNGYTF
TRBJ1-6 TRBD1 many TRBV28 TGTGCCAGCAGTCCGGGACAGGGGGCTCCACCCCTCCACTTT CASSPGQGAPPLHF
TRBJ1-1 NA many TRBV27 TGTGCCAGCAGTGGGGCTCTGGGACGCTACACTGAAGCTTTCTTT CASSGALGRYTEAFF
TRBJ2-6 NA many TRBV12-5 TGTGCTAGTGCCCGGGGCAGACTCTCTGGGGCCAACGTCCTGACTTTC CASARGRLSGANVLTF
TRBJ2-2 TRBD2 few TRBV12-3/TRBV12-4 TGTGCCAGCAGTCCTAGCGGGAGCCGGACCGGGGAGCTGTTTTTT CASSPSGSRTGELFF
TRBJ1-2 NA many TRBV20-1 TGCAGTGCTAGAGATATGTCGGCTCGGCAGGAACATGGCTACACCTTC CSARDMSARQEHGYTF
TRBJ1-3 NA many TRBV20-1 TGCAGTGCTCCGGACCGCACCTCTGGAAACACCATATATTTT CSAPDRTSGNTIYF